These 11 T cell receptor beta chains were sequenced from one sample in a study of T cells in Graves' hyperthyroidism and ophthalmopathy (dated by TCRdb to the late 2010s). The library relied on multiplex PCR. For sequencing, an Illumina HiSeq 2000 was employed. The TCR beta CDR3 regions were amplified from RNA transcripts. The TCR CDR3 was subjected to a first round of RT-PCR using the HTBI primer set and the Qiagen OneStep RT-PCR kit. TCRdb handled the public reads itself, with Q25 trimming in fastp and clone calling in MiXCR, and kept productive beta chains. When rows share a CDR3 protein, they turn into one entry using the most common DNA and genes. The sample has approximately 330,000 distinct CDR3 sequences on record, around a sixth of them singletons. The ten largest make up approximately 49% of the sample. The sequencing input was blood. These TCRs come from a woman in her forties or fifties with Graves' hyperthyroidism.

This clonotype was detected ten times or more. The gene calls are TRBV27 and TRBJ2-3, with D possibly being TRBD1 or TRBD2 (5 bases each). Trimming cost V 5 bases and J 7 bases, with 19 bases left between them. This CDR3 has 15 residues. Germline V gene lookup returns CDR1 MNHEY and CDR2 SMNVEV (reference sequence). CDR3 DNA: TGTGCCAGCAGTGTCCTGAGGGACCCGAGGTATACGCAGTATTTT. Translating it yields CASSVLRDPRYTQYF.

This chain's CDR3 is CASSPDGVSNQPQHF. The DNA of the CDR3 is TGTGCCAGCAGCCCAGACGGGGTTAGCAATCAGCCCCAGCATTTT. The chain uses TRBV3-1 and TRBJ1-5; the D is unclear. Trimming cost V 4 bases and J 0 bases, with 10 bases left between them. CDR3 length: 15 amino acids. Germline CDR1 LGHDT, CDR2 YNNKEL (reference sequence).

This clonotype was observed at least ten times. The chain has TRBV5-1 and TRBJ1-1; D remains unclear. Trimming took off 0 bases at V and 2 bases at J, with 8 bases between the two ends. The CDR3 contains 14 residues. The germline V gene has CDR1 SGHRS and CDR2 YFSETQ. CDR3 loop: CASSLEALNTEAFF. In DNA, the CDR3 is TGCGCCAGCAGCTTGGAGGCCCTAAACACTGAAGCTTTCTTT.

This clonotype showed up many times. CDR3 residues: CASSRTDSYEQYF. The CDR3 coding sequence is TGTGCCAGCAGTCGGACAGACTCCTACGAGCAGTACTTC. The V gene is TRBV12-3 or TRBV12-4, the J gene TRBJ2-7; the D gene is possibly TRBD1 (6 bases). Trimming took 5 bases from V and 0 from J, leaving 8 bases between them. The CDR3 contains 13 residues.

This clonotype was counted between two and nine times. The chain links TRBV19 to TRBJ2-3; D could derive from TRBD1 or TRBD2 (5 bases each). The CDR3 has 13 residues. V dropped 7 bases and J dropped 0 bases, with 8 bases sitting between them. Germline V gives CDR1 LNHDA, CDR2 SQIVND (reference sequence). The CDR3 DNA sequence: TGTGCCAGTAACGAGGGGAGCACAGATACGCAGTATTTT. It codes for CASNEGSTDTQYF.

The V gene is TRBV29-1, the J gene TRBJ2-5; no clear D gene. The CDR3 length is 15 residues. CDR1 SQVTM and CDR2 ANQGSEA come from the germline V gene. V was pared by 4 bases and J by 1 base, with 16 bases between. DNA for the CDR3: TGCAGCGTTGTAAGGGCGCTAACGATCCAAGAGACCCAGTACTTC. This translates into CSVVRALTIQETQYF.

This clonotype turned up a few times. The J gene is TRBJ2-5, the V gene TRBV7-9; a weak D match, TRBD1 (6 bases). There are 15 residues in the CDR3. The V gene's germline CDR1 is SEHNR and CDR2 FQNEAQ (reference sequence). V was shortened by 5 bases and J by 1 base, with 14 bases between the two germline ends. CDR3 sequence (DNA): TGTGCCAGCAGCATCGGGACACTCGTCCAAGAGACCCAGTACTTC. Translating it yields CASSIGTLVQETQYF.

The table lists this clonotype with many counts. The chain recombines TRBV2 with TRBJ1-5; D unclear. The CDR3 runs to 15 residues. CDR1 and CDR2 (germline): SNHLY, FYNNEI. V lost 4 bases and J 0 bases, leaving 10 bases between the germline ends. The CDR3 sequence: CASSAHFNSNQPQHF. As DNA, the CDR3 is TGTGCCAGCAGTGCCCACTTCAATAGCAATCAGCCCCAGCATTTT.

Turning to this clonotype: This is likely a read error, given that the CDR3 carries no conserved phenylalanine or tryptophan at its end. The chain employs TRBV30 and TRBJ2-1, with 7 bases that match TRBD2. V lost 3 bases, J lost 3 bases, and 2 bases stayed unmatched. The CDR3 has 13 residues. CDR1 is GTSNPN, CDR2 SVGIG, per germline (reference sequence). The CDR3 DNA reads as TGTGCCTGGAGGCTAGCGGTCTACAATGAGCAGTTCTCC. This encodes CAWRLAVYNEQFS.

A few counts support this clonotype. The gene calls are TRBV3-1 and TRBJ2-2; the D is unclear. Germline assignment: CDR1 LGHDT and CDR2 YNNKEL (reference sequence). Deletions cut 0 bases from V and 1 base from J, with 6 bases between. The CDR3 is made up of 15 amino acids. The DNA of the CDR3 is TGTGCCAGCAGCCAAGACTGGGGGAACACCGGGGAGCTGTTTTTT. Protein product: CASSQDWGNTGELFF.

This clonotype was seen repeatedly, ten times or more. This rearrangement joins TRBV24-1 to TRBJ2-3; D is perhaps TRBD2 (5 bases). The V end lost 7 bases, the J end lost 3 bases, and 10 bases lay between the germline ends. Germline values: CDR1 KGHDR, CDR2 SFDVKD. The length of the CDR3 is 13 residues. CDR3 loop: CATSGGGTDTQYF. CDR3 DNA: TGTGCCACCAGCGGAGGCGGAACAGATACGCAGTATTTT.